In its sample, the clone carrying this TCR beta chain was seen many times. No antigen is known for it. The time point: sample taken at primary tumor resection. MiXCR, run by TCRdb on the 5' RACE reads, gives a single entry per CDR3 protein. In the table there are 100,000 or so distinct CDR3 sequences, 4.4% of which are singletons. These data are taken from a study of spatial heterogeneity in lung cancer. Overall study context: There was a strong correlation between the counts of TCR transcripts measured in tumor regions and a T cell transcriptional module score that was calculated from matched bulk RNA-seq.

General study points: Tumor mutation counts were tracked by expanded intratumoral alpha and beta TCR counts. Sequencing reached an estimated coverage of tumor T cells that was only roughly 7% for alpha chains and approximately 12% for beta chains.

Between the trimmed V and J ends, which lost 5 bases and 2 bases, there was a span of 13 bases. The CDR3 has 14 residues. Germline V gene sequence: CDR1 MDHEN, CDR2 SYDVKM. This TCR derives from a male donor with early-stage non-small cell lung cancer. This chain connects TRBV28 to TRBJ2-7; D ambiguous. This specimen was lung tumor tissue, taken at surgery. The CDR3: CASSQISLTYEQYF. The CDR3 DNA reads TGTGCCAGCAGTCAAATCTCCCTGACCTACGAGCAGTACTTC.